These T cell receptor beta chains were read from a single sample in a study of OX40 agonist ivuxolimab in advanced cancers. Method: immunoSEQ multiplex PCR; TCRdb's copy keeps in-frame clones and lacks some. The data contain around 19,000 clones, about 90% of them singletons. The specimen comprised CD4+ or CD8+ T cells sorted from blood, sampled in a trial of the OX40 agonist ivuxolimab. These receptors all come from an adult with an advanced solid tumor such as melanoma, head and neck, liver or kidney cancer. CDR3s include the opening cysteine and the closing phenylalanine or tryptophan. Each record gives: clone size, V gene, D gene, J gene, CDR3 protein, CDR3 DNA. D genes are given only for firm matches. Rows give clone size only sometimes, using once, few, many, or a class for an expanded clone.

clone_size: .
v_call: TRBV7-6
d_call: .
j_call: TRBJ2-6
cdr3_aa: CASRTGANVLTF
cdr3_nt: TGTGCCAGCAGAACTGGGGCCAACGTCCTGACTTTC

clone_size: .
v_call: TRBV5-1
d_call: TRBD1
j_call: TRBJ1-1
cdr3_aa: CASSSNDREPEAFF
cdr3_nt: TGCGCCAGCAGCTCAAACGACAGGGAACCTGAAGCTTTCTTT

clone_size: .
v_call: TRBV30
d_call: .
j_call: TRBJ2-5
cdr3_aa: CAWLSVSQETQYF
cdr3_nt: TGTGCCTGGCTGTCGGTATCCCAAGAGACCCAGTACTTC

clone_size: few
v_call: TRBV19
d_call: TRBD1
j_call: TRBJ1-1
cdr3_aa: CASTLTRGQTEAFF
cdr3_nt: TGTGCCAGTACCCTGACCAGGGGGCAAACTGAAGCTTTCTTT

clone_size: .
v_call: TRBV19
d_call: .
j_call: TRBJ2-1
cdr3_aa: CASRLGGEQFF
cdr3_nt: TGTGCCAGTAGGCTTGGGGGTGAGCAGTTCTTC

clone_size: once
v_call: TRBV6-1
d_call: .
j_call: TRBJ2-2
cdr3_aa: CATKYGGSTGELFF
cdr3_nt: TGTGCCACCAAGTACGGGGGTTCCACCGGGGAGCTGTTTTTT

clone_size: few
v_call: TRBV5-1
d_call: .
j_call: TRBJ1-1
cdr3_aa: CASSWWTANTEAFF
cdr3_nt: TGCGCCAGCAGCTGGTGGACAGCAAACACTGAAGCTTTCTTT

clone_size: .
v_call: TRBV7-6
d_call: .
j_call: TRBJ1-3
cdr3_aa: CASSSGSSGNTIYF
cdr3_nt: TGTGCCAGCAGCTCCGGATCCTCTGGAAACACTATATATTTT

clone_size: .
v_call: TRBV7-8
d_call: TRBD2
j_call: TRBJ2-2
cdr3_aa: CARPGGSGELFF
cdr3_nt: TGTGCCAGGCCGGGGGGTTCCGGGGAGCTGTTTTTT

clone_size: once
v_call: TRBV13
d_call: TRBD1
j_call: TRBJ2-7
cdr3_aa: CASSVGQDHYEQYF
cdr3_nt: TGTGCCAGCAGCGTAGGACAGGATCACTACGAGCAGTACTTC

clone_size: .
v_call: TRBV5-6
d_call: TRBD1
j_call: TRBJ1-5
cdr3_aa: CASSLGTGGNQPQHF
cdr3_nt: TGTGCCAGCAGCCTCGGGACAGGGGGTAATCAGCCCCAGCATTTT

clone_size: .
v_call: TRBV4-1
d_call: .
j_call: TRBJ2-7
cdr3_aa: CASSHTDSYSYEQYF
cdr3_nt: TGCGCCAGCAGCCACACCGACAGTTACTCCTACGAGCAGTACTTC

clone_size: .
v_call: TRBV27
d_call: .
j_call: TRBJ2-3
cdr3_aa: CASTSIFGRNTQYF
cdr3_nt: TGTGCCAGCACCTCTATTTTCGGGCGGAATACGCAGTATTTT

clone_size: .
v_call: TRBV4-1
d_call: .
j_call: TRBJ1-3
cdr3_aa: CASSPLGPHSGNTIYF
cdr3_nt: TGCGCCAGCAGCCCCCTGGGGCCCCACTCTGGAAACACCATATATTTT

clone_size: .
v_call: TRBV19
d_call: TRBD2
j_call: TRBJ2-1
cdr3_aa: CASSIWTSGGNEQFF
cdr3_nt: TGTGCCAGTAGTATATGGACTAGCGGGGGAAATGAGCAGTTCTTC

clone_size: .
v_call: TRBV5-6
d_call: TRBD1
j_call: TRBJ1-2
cdr3_aa: CASSYGTGDYGYTF
cdr3_nt: TGTGCCAGCAGCTATGGGACAGGGGACTATGGCTACACCTTC

clone_size: .
v_call: TRBV27
d_call: TRBD2
j_call: TRBJ2-7
cdr3_aa: CASTAGGGSYEQYF
cdr3_nt: TGTGCCAGCACAGCCGGGGGGGGCTCCTACGAGCAGTACTTC

clone_size: .
v_call: TRBV15
d_call: TRBD1
j_call: TRBJ2-7
cdr3_aa: CATSPHRGAMNYEQYF
cdr3_nt: TGTGCCACCAGCCCTCACAGGGGCGCGATGAACTACGAGCAGTACTTC

clone_size: .
v_call: TRBV25-1
d_call: .
j_call: TRBJ1-2
cdr3_aa: CASSQSFNYGYTF
cdr3_nt: TGTGCCAGCAGTCAAAGCTTTAACTATGGCTACACCTTC

clone_size: .
v_call: TRBV27
d_call: .
j_call: TRBJ2-7
cdr3_aa: CASSPGAAYEQYF
cdr3_nt: TGTGCCAGCAGTCCTGGGGCAGCCTACGAGCAGTACTTC

clone_size: .
v_call: TRBV7-6
d_call: .
j_call: TRBJ2-7
cdr3_aa: CASSPRTGYGQYF
cdr3_nt: TGTGCCAGCAGCCCCAGGACGGGGTACGGGCAGTACTTC

clone_size: .
v_call: TRBV9
d_call: .
j_call: TRBJ1-1
cdr3_aa: CASSVSPFSYNTEAFF
cdr3_nt: TGTGCCAGCAGCGTATCCCCCTTCTCTTACAACACTGAAGCTTTCTTT

clone_size: .
v_call: TRBV6-5
d_call: .
j_call: TRBJ2-7
cdr3_aa: CASSSLNYEQYF
cdr3_nt: TGTGCCAGCAGCTCCCTTAACTACGAGCAGTACTTC

clone_size: few
v_call: TRBV27
d_call: .
j_call: TRBJ1-4
cdr3_aa: CASSLRSRGGEKLFF
cdr3_nt: TGTGCCAGCAGTTTAAGGTCCAGGGGTGGGGAAAAACTGTTTTTT

clone_size: .
v_call: TRBV11-3
d_call: .
j_call: TRBJ2-7
cdr3_aa: CASSLGSAEQYF
cdr3_nt: TGTGCCAGCAGCTTAGGTAGCGCCGAGCAGTACTTC

clone_size: .
v_call: TRBV29-1
d_call: .
j_call: TRBJ2-3
cdr3_aa: CSVVGLGADTQYF
cdr3_nt: TGCAGCGTTGTGGGGTTGGGGGCAGATACGCAGTATTTT

clone_size: .
v_call: TRBV19
d_call: .
j_call: TRBJ1-5
cdr3_aa: CASSSGTVASNQPQHF
cdr3_nt: TGTGCCAGTAGTAGCGGGACGGTGGCTAGCAATCAGCCCCAGCATTTT

clone_size: few
v_call: TRBV10-1
d_call: .
j_call: TRBJ1-1
cdr3_aa: CASSGVNTEAFF
cdr3_nt: TGCGCCAGCAGTGGGGTGAACACTGAAGCTTTCTTT

clone_size: .
v_call: TRBV5-1
d_call: TRBD1
j_call: TRBJ2-7
cdr3_aa: CASSLRWTGGYEQYF
cdr3_nt: TGCGCCAGCAGCTTGAGGTGGACAGGGGGATACGAGCAGTACTTC

clone_size: .
v_call: TRBV5-4
d_call: .
j_call: TRBJ1-6
cdr3_aa: CASSSPGTKASPLHF
cdr3_nt: TGTGCCAGCAGCTCCCCCGGGACCAAGGCTTCACCCCTCCACTTT

clone_size: .
v_call: TRBV19
d_call: .
j_call: TRBJ1-1
cdr3_aa: CASSISLNTEAFF
cdr3_nt: TGTGCCAGTAGTATATCATTGAACACTGAAGCTTTCTTT

clone_size: .
v_call: TRBV6-6
d_call: .
j_call: TRBJ1-1
cdr3_aa: CASSEAGGATIEAFF
cdr3_nt: TGTGCCAGCAGTGAGGCGGGGGGGGCGACCATTGAAGCTTTCTTT

clone_size: once
v_call: TRBV29-1
d_call: .
j_call: TRBJ2-7
cdr3_aa: CSVGHSYEQYF
cdr3_nt: TGCAGCGTGGGGCACTCCTACGAGCAGTACTTC

clone_size: .
v_call: TRBV5-6
d_call: .
j_call: TRBJ2-7
cdr3_aa: CASSHNPGDYEQYF
cdr3_nt: TGTGCCAGCAGCCACAACCCCGGGGACTACGAGCAGTACTTC

clone_size: .
v_call: TRBV2
d_call: .
j_call: TRBJ1-1
cdr3_aa: CASTSVASTEAFF
cdr3_nt: TGTGCCAGCACCAGCGTAGCGAGCACTGAAGCTTTCTTT

clone_size: .
v_call: TRBV5-1
d_call: .
j_call: TRBJ1-1
cdr3_aa: CASSLNPGQANTEAFF
cdr3_nt: TGCGCCAGCAGCTTAAACCCCGGGCAGGCGAACACTGAAGCTTTCTTT

clone_size: .
v_call: TRBV6-5
d_call: TRBD1
j_call: TRBJ2-1
cdr3_aa: CASSSLGDRAYNEQFF
cdr3_nt: TGTGCCAGCAGTTCTCTAGGGGACAGGGCCTACAATGAGCAGTTCTTC

clone_size: .
v_call: TRBV11-2
d_call: TRBD1
j_call: TRBJ2-5
cdr3_aa: CASSSIGQGKQETQYF
cdr3_nt: TGTGCCAGCAGCTCCATCGGACAGGGGAAACAAGAGACCCAGTACTTC

clone_size: medium-sized
v_call: TRBV5-6
d_call: .
j_call: TRBJ2-7
cdr3_aa: CASSFINSYEQYF
cdr3_nt: TGTGCCAGCAGCTTTATCAACTCCTACGAGCAGTACTTC

clone_size: .
v_call: TRBV27
d_call: .
j_call: TRBJ2-7
cdr3_aa: CASSPRWGADYEQYF
cdr3_nt: TGTGCCAGCAGTCCCCGTTGGGGGGCCGACTACGAGCAGTACTTC

clone_size: .
v_call: TRBV6-5
d_call: TRBD1
j_call: TRBJ1-1
cdr3_aa: CASSPTGALETEAFF
cdr3_nt: TGTGCCAGCAGCCCCACAGGGGCCCTGGAGACTGAAGCTTTCTTT

clone_size: few
v_call: TRBV5-1
d_call: .
j_call: TRBJ2-7
cdr3_aa: CASSLAGSSYEQYF
cdr3_nt: TGCGCCAGCAGCTTGGCAGGGAGCTCCTACGAGCAGTACTTC

clone_size: .
v_call: TRBV19
d_call: .
j_call: TRBJ2-7
cdr3_aa: CASSIGSSAEQYF
cdr3_nt: TGTGCCAGTAGTATTGGGTCTAGCGCCGAGCAGTACTTC

clone_size: .
v_call: TRBV4-1
d_call: TRBD2
j_call: TRBJ2-7
cdr3_aa: CASSRLAGGAYEQYF
cdr3_nt: TGCGCCAGCAGCCGCCTAGCGGGGGGCGCCTACGAGCAGTACTTC

clone_size: .
v_call: TRBV7-9
d_call: TRBD1
j_call: TRBJ2-3
cdr3_aa: CASSSQDRDADTQYF
cdr3_nt: TGTGCCAGCAGCTCCCAAGACAGGGACGCAGATACGCAGTATTTT

clone_size: .
v_call: TRBV6-5
d_call: TRBD1
j_call: TRBJ2-7
cdr3_aa: CASWDRGYEQYF
cdr3_nt: TGTGCCAGCTGGGACAGGGGCTACGAGCAGTACTTC

clone_size: .
v_call: TRBV7-9
d_call: .
j_call: TRBJ2-7
cdr3_aa: CASSSTRWFYEQYF
cdr3_nt: TGTGCCAGCAGCTCTACCCGCTGGTTCTACGAGCAGTACTTC

clone_size: .
v_call: TRBV19
d_call: .
j_call: TRBJ2-3
cdr3_aa: CASRLWGGPADTQYF
cdr3_nt: TGTGCCAGTAGACTATGGGGGGGCCCCGCAGATACGCAGTATTTT

clone_size: .
v_call: TRBV9
d_call: TRBD1
j_call: TRBJ1-1
cdr3_aa: CASSAAHRGRTEAFF
cdr3_nt: TGTGCCAGCAGCGCCGCTCACAGGGGGCGGACTGAAGCTTTCTTT

clone_size: once
v_call: TRBV27
d_call: .
j_call: TRBJ1-6
cdr3_aa: CASKANYNSPLHF
cdr3_nt: TGTGCCAGCAAGGCTAACTATAATTCACCCCTCCACTTT

clone_size: once
v_call: TRBV9
d_call: .
j_call: TRBJ2-7
cdr3_aa: CASSVGGLTYEQYF
cdr3_nt: TGTGCCAGCAGCGTAGGAGGTCTAACGTACGAGCAGTACTTC

clone_size: .
v_call: TRBV2
d_call: TRBD1
j_call: TRBJ1-2
cdr3_aa: CASSEGWDSLGGYTF
cdr3_nt: TGTGCCAGCAGTGAAGGATGGGACAGCCTGGGAGGCTACACCTTC

clone_size: few
v_call: TRBV7-9
d_call: .
j_call: TRBJ2-5
cdr3_aa: CASSLINGAQETQYF
cdr3_nt: TGTGCCAGCAGCTTAATAAATGGGGCCCAAGAGACCCAGTACTTC

clone_size: .
v_call: TRBV5-6
d_call: .
j_call: TRBJ2-7
cdr3_aa: CASSYGGSYEQYF
cdr3_nt: TGTGCCAGCTCCTACGGGGGCTCCTACGAGCAGTACTTC